Described below is a single T cell receptor (beta chain) sequence and its context. CDR3 length: 14 amino acids. Germline-derived CDR1 and CDR2 are SGHRS and YFSETQ. V lost 2 bases to trimming and J lost 2 bases; unmatched junction nucleotides: 3. The entry originates in a study of blood T cell repertoires in COVID-19. About the research overall: The samples span acute and convalescent COVID-19 from the United States, Italy and Spain.

Profiling relied on immunoSEQ multiplex PCR, and the TCRdb table lists in-frame clones only, not all of them. The data contain roughly 250,000 clones, roughly nine tenths of them singletons. The sample was peripheral blood. The clonotype was recovered from a man aged 60-69 years who had recovered from COVID-19. The rearrangement links TRBV5-1 to TRBJ2-5; 7 nucleotides align to TRBD1. The CDR3, as DNA: TGCGCCAGCAGCTTCGACAGGGCGCAAGAGACCCAGTACTTC. It encodes CASSFDRAQETQYF.